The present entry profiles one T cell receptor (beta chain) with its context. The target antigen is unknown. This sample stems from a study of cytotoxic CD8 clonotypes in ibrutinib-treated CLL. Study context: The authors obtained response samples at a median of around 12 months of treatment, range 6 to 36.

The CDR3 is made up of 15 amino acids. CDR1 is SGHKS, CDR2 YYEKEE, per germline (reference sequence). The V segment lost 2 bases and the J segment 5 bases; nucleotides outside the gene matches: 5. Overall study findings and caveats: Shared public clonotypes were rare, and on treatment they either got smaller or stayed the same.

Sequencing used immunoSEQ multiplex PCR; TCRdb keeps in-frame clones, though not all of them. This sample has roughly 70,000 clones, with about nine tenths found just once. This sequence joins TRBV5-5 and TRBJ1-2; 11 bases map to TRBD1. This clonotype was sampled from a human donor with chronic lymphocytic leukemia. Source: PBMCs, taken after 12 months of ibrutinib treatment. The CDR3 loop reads CASSFGTGGPYGYTF. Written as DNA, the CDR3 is TGTGCCAGCAGCTTTGGGACAGGGGGTCCGTATGGCTACACCTTC.